This T cell receptor beta chain appears in the sequencing data of a study of T cells in Graves' hyperthyroidism and ophthalmopathy. To note about this clonotype: Its cognate antigen is unknown.

Study results and caveats: Ophthalmopathy was separated from stable hyperthyroidism by a 13 V-J model. Most thyroid clonotypes that were expanded above 0.001 also turned up in blood.

Template material for amplifying TCR beta CDR3 regions consisted of RNA transcripts. The HTBI primer set served for first-round RT-PCR of the TCR CDR3. TCRdb re-derived calls from the multiplex PCR reads in MiXCR, one entry per CDR3 protein. This sample has 270,000 or so distinct CDR3 sequences, with 25% found just once. Patients were aged 18 to 65, had disease duration under 2 months, and had newly diagnosed hyperthyroidism. Clinical symptoms, serum thyroxine, TRAb, thyroid ultrasound and orbital computed tomography informed diagnoses. The material sequenced was blood. The receptor was derived from a man in his forties or fifties with Graves' hyperthyroidism that later progressed to Graves' ophthalmopathy.

DNA for the CDR3: TGTGCCAGCAGTTTATCGACAGAACAGCCCCAGCATTTT. Protein sequence: CASSLSTEQPQHF. This chain joins TRBV27 and TRBJ1-5; tentative D call: TRBD1 (5 bases). V was cut by 0 bases and J by 7 bases, with 7 bases left in between. CDR1 and CDR2 (germline): MNHEY, SMNVEV (reference sequence). The CDR3 totals 13 residues.